One sample yielded the 31 T cell receptor beta chains listed below, sequenced in a study of blood T cell repertoires in COVID-19. Sequencing was performed with immunoSEQ multiplex PCR; in TCRdb, only in-frame clones are kept and a portion is missing. The repertoire holds 200,000 to 250,000 clones, 80% to 85% seen once, with 6.8% in the top ten. Material: PBMCs or T cells enriched from blood (not recorded which). Receptors were obtained from a woman aged 40-49 years who had recovered from COVID-19.

This sequence joins TRBV15 and TRBJ2-3; 7 nucleotides align to TRBD1. CDR1 is LNHNV and CDR2 is YYDKDF in the germline V gene (reference sequence). The CDR3 spans 15 residues. V lost 1 base, J lost 2 bases, and 3 bases stayed unmatched. As DNA, the CDR3 is TGTGCCACCAGCAGAGGACAGGGACACACAGATACGCAGTATTTT. This translates into CATSRGQGHTDTQYF.

The rearrangement joins TRBV7-9 to TRBJ2-7, with 11 nucleotides matching TRBD2. Germline V gives CDR1 SEHNR, CDR2 FQNEAQ (reference sequence). This CDR3 has 14 residues. Trimming removed 4 bases from V and 4 bases from J; junction bases left unmatched: 3. The CDR3 loop is CASSSTSGKYEQYF. The CDR3 region has the DNA TGTGCCAGCAGCTCGACTAGCGGGAAATACGAGCAGTACTTC.

The V and J genes are TRBV4-3 and TRBJ2-1; tentatively, D is TRBD2 (6 bases). The germline gives CDR1 LGHNA, CDR2 YSLEER. CDR3 length equals 14 residues. V was pared by 4 bases and J by 4 bases, with 11 bases between. The CDR3 region has the DNA TGCGCCAGCAGCCCCGGGGGATCTTACAATGAGCAGTTCTTC. Translation: CASSPGGSYNEQFF.

The rearrangement joins TRBV7-9 to TRBJ2-7; 11 positions match TRBD2. V gave up 6 bases and J gave up 3 bases; unmatched junction bases: 7. CDR3 length equals 15 residues. Germline loops: CDR1 SEHNR, CDR2 FQNEAQ (reference sequence). Here the CDR3 DNA reads TGTGCCAGCAGTCGCACCGGGACTAGCGGCTACGAGCAGTACTTC. Translating gives CASSRTGTSGYEQYF.

This clone was found a few times. The V and J genes are TRBV20-1 and TRBJ2-3; 11 bases fit TRBD2. CDR1 is DFQATT, CDR2 SNEGSKA, per germline (reference sequence). CDR3 size: 16 residues. Losses at the gene ends were 3 bases for V and 4 bases for J; bases not matched to a gene: 9. The CDR3 spells CSASLTSGSLADTQYF. CDR3 DNA sequence: TGCAGTGCTAGTCTAACTAGCGGGAGCTTAGCAGATACGCAGTATTTT.

The chain employs TRBV5-4 and TRBJ1-3; 9 nucleotides align to TRBD1. The J segment lost 4 bases and the V segment lost 2 bases, leaving 4 bases of the junction unmatched. The CDR3 consists of 15 residues. Germline V gene lookup returns CDR1 SGHNT and CDR2 YYREEE (reference sequence). CDR3 loop: CASSFDRGSGNTIYF. CDR3 in DNA: TGTGCCAGCAGCTTTGACAGGGGGTCCGGAAACACCATATATTTT.

The chain uses TRBV7-2 and TRBJ2-2; D not resolved. Trimming took 4 bases from V and 7 from J, leaving 13 bases between them. Germline CDR1 reads SGHTA; CDR2 reads FQGNSA. There are 14 residues in the CDR3. The CDR3 bases are TGTGCCAGCAGCTGGGCCCGGTTCGGCGGGGAGCTGTTTTTT. It is translated as CASSWARFGGELFF.

The V call is TRBV7-2, the J call TRBJ1-1; TRBD1 is a possible D gene (6 bases). Germline V gives CDR1 SGHTA, CDR2 FQGNSA. This CDR3 is built from 15 residues. The V and J ends lost 4 bases and 2 bases respectively, with 14 bases between them. Written as DNA, the CDR3 is TGTGCCAGCAGCTGGGGTACAGGGAGAAACACTGAAGCTTTCTTT. Its translation is CASSWGTGRNTEAFF.

This clone turned up a few times. CDR3 nucleotides: TGTGCCAGCAGCGTAGCCCCAGATAGCAATCAGCCCCAGCATTTT. Translating gives CASSVAPDSNQPQHF. The chain links TRBV9 to TRBJ1-5, with no clear D. The CDR3 covers 15 residues. Trimming removed 0 bases from V and 0 bases from J, with 7 bases in between. CDR1 SGDLS and CDR2 YYNGEE come from the germline V gene.

V is TRBV11-3 and J is TRBJ1-1; D may be TRBD1 (5 bases). CDR1 and CDR2 (germline): SGHNT, YENEEA. Trimming shortened V by 2 bases and J by 0 bases, and 7 bases separated the two germline ends. There are 14 residues in the CDR3. The CDR3 DNA reads as TGTGCCAGCAGCTTATGGGGGGTGAACACTGAAGCTTTCTTT. Protein product: CASSLWGVNTEAFF.

This chain uses TRBV7-3 with TRBJ2-3, with TRBD1 matching over 7 bases. J lost 6 bases, V lost 3 bases, and 6 bases had no gene match. CDR1 and CDR2 (germline): SGHTA, FQGTGA. The CDR3 has 14 amino acids. CDR3 residues: CASSFRDRRDTQYF. As DNA, the CDR3 is TGTGCCAGCAGCTTCCGGGACAGAAGGGATACGCAGTATTTT.

The V call is TRBV11-3, the J call TRBJ2-5; TRBD1 matches at 9 bases. Trimming took 2 bases from V and 3 from J; bases not matched to a gene: 16. CDR3 length equals 19 residues. Germline-derived CDR1 and CDR2 are SGHNT and YENEEA. CDR3 residues: CASSLKSPDRGRSEETQYF. In DNA form, the CDR3 reads TGTGCCAGCAGCTTAAAGTCCCCGGACAGGGGTCGTTCTGAAGAGACCCAGTACTTC.

This chain links TRBV28 with TRBJ1-6; D uncertain. Deletions cut 8 bases from V and 13 bases from J, with 18 bases between. Germline-derived CDR1 and CDR2 are MDHEN and SYDVKM. The CDR3 consists of 13 residues. CDR3 in amino acids: CASGERVADPLHF. Here the CDR3 DNA reads TGTGCCAGCGGAGAGAGGGTCGCCGATCCCCTCCACTTT.

This clone came up once. This chain uses TRBV30 with TRBJ1-4; D unclear. The CDR3 has 15 amino acids. Germline lookup yields CDR1 GTSNPN and CDR2 SVGIG (reference sequence). Trimming shortened V by 2 bases and J by 0 bases, and 10 bases separated the two germline ends. CDR3 protein: CAWSNERTTNEKLFF. The CDR3 coding sequence is TGTGCCTGGAGTAACGAGAGGACAACTAATGAAAAACTGTTTTTT.

Worth noting for this clone: Germline and junction disagree at one end, which may indicate a read error. This chain links TRBV2 with TRBJ1-5; 9 nucleotides align to TRBD1. The CDR3 has 16 amino acids. Looked up from germline, CDR1 is SNHLY and CDR2 is FYNNEI. This CDR3 reads CASSEGMDRGNQPQHF. The CDR3 DNA is TGTGCCAGCAGCGAAGGGATGGACAGGGGAAATCAGCCCCAGCATTTT.

The chain carries TRBV30 and TRBJ2-7, with 7 bases identical to TRBD2. The CDR3 length is 12 residues. Germline assignment: CDR1 GTSNPN and CDR2 SVGIG (reference sequence). V shed 1 base, J shed 5 bases, and the junction held 2 bases outside the gene matches. The CDR3 nucleotides read TGTGCCTGGAGTGCGGGGGGTGACGAGCAGTACTTC. This codes for CAWSAGGDEQYF.

This clone was counted between two and nine times. The gene calls are TRBV28 and TRBJ1-1; D is ambiguous. Trimming stripped 6 bases from V and 3 bases from J, with 8 bases between. The CDR3 sequence is 12 residues long. Germline loops: CDR1 MDHEN, CDR2 SYDVKM. Here the CDR3 DNA reads TGTGCCAGCAGCTCGACATACACTGAAGCTTTCTTT. Residues: CASSSTYTEAFF.

This chain connects TRBV5-1 to TRBJ1-2; perhaps TRBD1 as D (6 bases). The V and J ends lost 0 bases and 4 bases respectively, with 10 bases between them. CDR1 is SGHRS, CDR2 YFSETQ, per germline. This CDR3 has 14 residues. As DNA, the CDR3 is TGCGCCAGCAGCTTGGAGGGACAAATCTATGGCTACACCTTC. Its protein product is CASSLEGQIYGYTF.

The genes are TRBV27 and TRBJ2-3; 14 bases map to TRBD2. CDR3 length: 15 amino acids. The germline V gene encodes CDR1 MNHEY and CDR2 SMNVEV (reference sequence). The trim removed 4 bases at V and 4 bases at J, leaving 1 base unmatched. The CDR3 spells CASSSGLAGADTQYF. Here the CDR3 DNA reads TGTGCCAGCAGTTCGGGACTAGCGGGGGCAGATACGCAGTATTTT.

CDR3: CASSLTRLGNEQFF. The CDR3 DNA is TGTGCCAGCAGCTTAACCCGACTAGGGAATGAGCAGTTCTTC. The chain links TRBV7-8 to TRBJ2-1; D might be TRBD2 (6 bases). V dropped 2 bases and J dropped 7 bases, with 12 bases sitting between them. The CDR3 covers 14 residues. Per the germline V gene, CDR1 is SGHVS and CDR2 is FQNEAQ.

This chain joins TRBV3-1 (or the pseudogene TRBV3-2) and TRBJ1-4, with D perhaps TRBD1 (5 bases). This CDR3 spans 14 amino acids. Deletions cut 1 base from V and 11 bases from J, with 14 bases between. Germline lookup yields CDR1 LGHDT and CDR2 YNNKEL (reference sequence). The CDR3 reads CASSQGGDRSKLFF. The CDR3 DNA is TGTGCCAGCAGCCAAGGGGGGGATAGGTCCAAACTGTTTTTT.

The chain combines TRBV27 with TRBJ1-4, with D maybe TRBD1 (6 bases). V was clipped by 3 bases and J by 0 bases, with 11 bases between them. Germline CDR1 and CDR2: MNHEY and SMNVEV (reference sequence). The CDR3 covers 16 residues. The CDR3 DNA follows: TGTGCCAGCAGTTTGCTCTCAGGGGCAACTAATGAAAAACTGTTTTTT. This translates into CASSLLSGATNEKLFF.

The chain combines TRBV15 with TRBJ1-2; D is perhaps TRBD1 (6 bases). The germline CDR1 and CDR2 sequences are LNHNV and YYDKDF (reference sequence). V gave up 1 base and J gave up 4 bases, with 13 bases separating them. The CDR3 totals 15 residues. CDR3 nucleotide sequence: TGTGCCACCAGCAGAGCCGAGGACAGCGCCTATGGCTACACCTTC. Protein product: CATSRAEDSAYGYTF.

The chain joins TRBV28 to TRBJ1-2; 8 nucleotides agree with TRBD1. The CDR3 runs to 15 residues. V lost 4 bases and J lost 2; bases outside the gene matches: 6. Germline CDR1 and CDR2: MDHEN and SYDVKM. Here the CDR3 DNA reads TGTGCCAGCAGTTCCCCGAGGACAGGGAACTATGGCTACACCTTC. This translates into CASSSPRTGNYGYTF.

The chain employs TRBV2 and TRBJ2-1, with 13 bases fitting TRBD2. Germline lookup yields CDR1 SNHLY and CDR2 FYNNEI. Unmatched junction bases numbered 2, after V lost 3 bases and J lost 9 bases. The CDR3 length is 14 residues. CDR3 residues: CASSDTSGRAEQFF. CDR3 in DNA: TGTGCCAGCAGTGATACTAGCGGGAGGGCTGAGCAGTTCTTC.

In nucleotides, the CDR3 is TGTGCCACCAGTGGTGCGGGCAAAGCGAACACCGGGGAGCTGTTTTTT. The encoded protein is CATSGAGKANTGELFF. This rearrangement joins TRBV24-1 to TRBJ2-2; tentatively, D is TRBD2 (5 bases). The CDR3 covers 16 residues. Germline assignment: CDR1 KGHDR and CDR2 SFDVKD. Trimming left V 5 bases short and J 0 bases short, with 12 bases between.

The chain uses TRBV2 and TRBJ1-3; possible D gene TRBD1, 6 bases. Trimming took 7 bases from V and 3 from J, leaving 13 bases between them. CDR3 length: 14 residues. Germline loops: CDR1 SNHLY, CDR2 FYNNEI. CDR3 region: CASKQGVIGNTIYF. In DNA form, the CDR3 reads TGTGCCAGCAAACAGGGAGTTATTGGAAACACCATATATTTT. The full variable domain, rest sourced from reference TRBV2 and TRBJ1-3, is EPEVTQTPSHQVTQMGQEVILRCVPISNHLYFYWYRQILGQKVEFLVSFYNNEISEKSEIFDDQFSVERPDGSNFTLKIRSTKLEDSAMYFCASKQGVIGNTIYFGEGSWLTVV.

The J gene is TRBJ2-3, the V gene TRBV12-2; the table's D call TRBD2 went unverified against the DNA. TRBV12-2 is shown as a pseudogene. This CDR3 has 13 amino acids. CDR3 amino acids: CASRREVTDTQYF. The CDR3 DNA follows: TGTGCAAGTCGCAGGGAGGTGACAGATACGCAGTATTTT.

This chain links TRBV10-3 with TRBJ1-1; no clear D. In germline, CDR1 is ENHRY, CDR2 SYGVKD. This CDR3 has 14 amino acids. With 4 bases removed from V and 3 bases from J, the gap between germline ends came to 12 bases. The CDR3 DNA is TGTGCCATCAGTGCTCGGGGAGGAGACACTGAAGCTTTCTTT. This gives the protein CAISARGGDTEAFF.

CDR3 loop: CASSYRVGGYTF. DNA for the CDR3: TGTGCCAGCAGCTACAGGGTTGGTGGCTACACCTTC. The chain combines TRBV5-8 with TRBJ1-2, with TRBD1 as a possible D gene (6 bases). Per the germline V gene, CDR1 is SGHTS and CDR2 is YDEGEE. Trimming cost V 3 bases and J 7 bases, with 10 bases left between them. The CDR3 is 12 amino acids.

In this sample, this clone turned up once. This chain joins TRBV5-1 and TRBJ2-7, with TRBD2 as a possible D gene (5 bases). Germline V gives CDR1 SGHRS, CDR2 YFSETQ. The CDR3 runs to 14 residues. Between the trimmed V and J ends, which lost 3 bases and 0 bases, there was a span of 10 bases. The CDR3, as DNA: TGCGCCAGCAGCTGGGCCGAGGGCTCCTACGAGCAGTACTTC. It specifies CASSWAEGSYEQYF.